This T cell receptor beta chain was recorded in a study of T-cell memory formation after mild COVID-19. Across the study: Most TCR clusters belonged to a single donor. Broader study findings: Nothing showed for sure that second-wave clones peaking on day 37 were SARS-CoV-2 specific. Contracting CD4+ clones lay largely in CM and EM, with CD8+ ones residing in EMRA.

From germline, CDR1 is LGHNA and CDR2 YSLEER. The CDR3 totals 17 residues. V was pared by 0 bases and J by 5 bases, with 16 bases between. A 5'RACE reaction primed in the constant segment made cDNA libraries of TCR alpha and TCR beta, and these carried sample barcodes and UMIs. TCRdb itself ran the 5' RACE reads through MiXCR, one entry per CDR3 protein. The sample contains 270,000 or so distinct CDR3 sequences, roughly 17% of which appear only once. This clonotype came up many times. Its antigen is currently unknown. The specimen was PBMCs or a T cell subset sorted from them (not recorded which). The sequence was collected from a young man who had mild COVID-19 (a few samples of this study predate the infection). Cell type and time point are not known. The chain couples TRBV4-3 to TRBJ2-2; D perhaps matches TRBD2 (5 bases). CDR3 in amino acids: CASSQDPAGIETGELFF. The CDR3 coding sequence is TGCGCCAGCAGCCAAGATCCGGCGGGTATAGAGACCGGGGAGCTGTTTTTT.